A selection of T cell receptor beta chains follows, all from one sample in a study of spatial heterogeneity in lung cancer. From the 5' RACE reads, TCRdb called clonotypes with MiXCR, one entry per CDR3 protein. The top ten hold around 7.3% of the sample, which has 20,000 to 30,000 distinct CDR3 sequences, 8% to 10% seen once. The sequencing used lung tumor tissue, collected at surgery. These receptors all come from a male donor with early-stage non-small cell lung cancer. CDR3s include the opening cysteine and the closing phenylalanine or tryptophan. The D gene is left open where the match is weak. Clone size appears in some rows only: once, few, many, or a class for an expanded clone.

len: 14; d_gene: .; j_gene: TRBJ1-6; abundance: many; v_gene: TRBV18; CDR3aa: CASSDQGHNSPLHF; CDR3nt: TGTGCCAGCTCGGATCAGGGGCACAATTCACCCCTCCACTTT
len: 15; d_gene: .; j_gene: TRBJ2-3; abundance: .; v_gene: TRBV5-1; CDR3aa: CASSLEGGDTDTQYF; CDR3nt: TGCGCCAGCAGCTTGGAGGGCGGAGACACAGATACGCAGTATTTT
len: 11; d_gene: .; j_gene: TRBJ1-6; abundance: many; v_gene: TRBV28; CDR3aa: CASSSPRRLHF; CDR3nt: TGTGCCAGCAGTTCCCCACGAAGGCTCCACTTT
len: 15; d_gene: TRBD2; j_gene: TRBJ2-3; abundance: many; v_gene: TRBV7-2; CDR3aa: CASSSSGRSPDTQYF; CDR3nt: TGTGCCAGCAGCAGTAGCGGGAGGAGCCCGGATACGCAGTATTTT
len: 12; d_gene: .; j_gene: TRBJ1-3; abundance: many; v_gene: TRBV4-2; CDR3aa: CASSPSGNTIYF; CDR3nt: TGTGCCAGCAGCCCCTCTGGAAACACCATATATTTT
len: 17; d_gene: TRBD2; j_gene: TRBJ2-3; abundance: many; v_gene: TRBV7-9; CDR3aa: CASSLIAGGPRTDTQYF; CDR3nt: TGTGCCAGCAGCCTAATAGCGGGGGGTCCCCGCACAGATACGCAGTATTTT
len: 17; d_gene: .; j_gene: TRBJ2-3; abundance: .; v_gene: TRBV4-3; CDR3aa: CASSQGTGSLSTDTQYF; CDR3nt: TGCGCCAGCAGCCAAGGAACAGGATCCTTAAGCACAGATACGCAGTATTTT
len: 12; d_gene: TRBD1; j_gene: TRBJ1-5; abundance: many; v_gene: TRBV30; CDR3aa: CAWGQGHQPQHF; CDR3nt: TGTGCCTGGGGACAGGGACATCAGCCCCAGCATTTT
len: 13; d_gene: .; j_gene: TRBJ2-7; abundance: many; v_gene: TRBV6-2/TRBV6-3; CDR3aa: CASRQGPVYEQYF; CDR3nt: TGTGCCAGCAGACAGGGACCGGTTTACGAGCAGTACTTC
len: 14; d_gene: TRBD2; j_gene: TRBJ2-3; abundance: few; v_gene: TRBV7-3; CDR3aa: CASSLSGGTDTQYF; CDR3nt: TGTGCCAGCAGCTTAAGCGGGGGTACAGATACGCAGTATTTT
len: 14; d_gene: TRBD1; j_gene: TRBJ2-7; abundance: many; v_gene: TRBV7-6; CDR3aa: CASSPGQGLGEQYF; CDR3nt: TGTGCCAGCAGCCCTGGACAGGGTCTCGGCGAGCAGTACTTC
len: 14; d_gene: .; j_gene: TRBJ1-1; abundance: many; v_gene: TRBV29-1; CDR3aa: CSVEDPRGRARAFF; CDR3nt: TGCAGCGTTGAAGATCCCCGTGGGAGGGCCCGAGCTTTCTTT
len: 15; d_gene: TRBD1; j_gene: TRBJ1-6; abundance: medium-sized; v_gene: TRBV28; CDR3aa: CASVPRDRASSPLHF; CDR3nt: TGTGCCAGCGTACCCCGGGACAGGGCTAGTTCACCCCTCCACTTT
len: 13; d_gene: .; j_gene: TRBJ2-1; abundance: few; v_gene: TRBV7-2; CDR3aa: CASSLGIYGEQFF; CDR3nt: TGTGCCAGCAGCTTAGGGATATACGGTGAGCAGTTCTTC
len: 14; d_gene: TRBD2; j_gene: TRBJ2-3; abundance: many; v_gene: TRBV20-1; CDR3aa: CSARDGREWDTQYF; CDR3nt: TGCAGTGCTAGAGATGGGCGGGAGTGGGATACGCAGTATTTT
len: 13; d_gene: .; j_gene: TRBJ1-2; abundance: .; v_gene: TRBV28; CDR3aa: CASSRGMPYGYTF; CDR3nt: TGTGCCAGCAGCCGGGGGATGCCCTATGGCTACACCTTC
len: 17; d_gene: .; j_gene: TRBJ2-3; abundance: many; v_gene: TRBV18; CDR3aa: CASSRGASEPGTDTQYF; CDR3nt: TGTGCCAGCTCACGTGGGGCTAGCGAACCCGGGACAGATACGCAGTATTTT
len: 18; d_gene: TRBD2; j_gene: TRBJ2-1; abundance: many; v_gene: TRBV10-3; CDR3aa: CAISDPGLAGARGNEQFF; CDR3nt: TGTGCCATCAGTGACCCCGGATTAGCGGGGGCTCGGGGCAATGAGCAGTTCTTC
len: 22; d_gene: TRBD2; j_gene: TRBJ2-2; abundance: many; v_gene: TRBV7-6; CDR3aa: CASSLRSRISRAGGNNTGELFF; CDR3nt: TGTGCCAGCAGCTTGCGCAGTCGGATTTCCCGAGCGGGGGGAAATAACACCGGGGAGCTGTTTTTT
len: 12; d_gene: TRBD2; j_gene: TRBJ2-7; abundance: large; v_gene: TRBV27; CDR3aa: CASTGGGYEQYF; CDR3nt: TGTGCCAGCACGGGGGGGGGCTACGAGCAGTACTTC
len: 15; d_gene: .; j_gene: TRBJ2-1; abundance: many; v_gene: TRBV11-2; CDR3aa: CASSLVSTGSPEQFF; CDR3nt: TGTGCCAGCAGCTTAGTTAGTACCGGTTCGCCTGAGCAGTTCTTC
len: 15; d_gene: .; j_gene: TRBJ2-6; abundance: .; v_gene: TRBV29-1; CDR3aa: CSVAESPGRANVLTF; CDR3nt: TGCAGCGTTGCAGAATCTCCTGGCCGGGCCAACGTCCTGACTTTC
len: 14; d_gene: .; j_gene: TRBJ2-3; abundance: medium-sized; v_gene: TRBV27; CDR3aa: CASSVQLSTDTQYF; CDR3nt: TGTGCCAGCAGCGTCCAGCTCAGCACAGATACGCAGTATTTT
len: 15; d_gene: TRBD2; j_gene: TRBJ2-3; abundance: large; v_gene: TRBV20-1; CDR3aa: CSASLVAGAGDTQYF; CDR3nt: TGCAGTGCTAGCCTAGTAGCGGGTGCTGGAGATACGCAGTATTTT
len: 15; d_gene: TRBD1; j_gene: TRBJ1-1; abundance: many; v_gene: TRBV28; CDR3aa: CASSLGTRGLTEAFF; CDR3nt: TGTGCCAGCAGTTTAGGAACTAGGGGGCTCACTGAAGCTTTCTTT
len: 18; d_gene: .; j_gene: TRBJ2-2; abundance: .; v_gene: TRBV7-6; CDR3aa: CASSLDALSGFGTGELFF; CDR3nt: TGTGCCAGCAGCTTAGACGCATTATCGGGGTTTGGCACCGGGGAGCTGTTTTTT
len: 13; d_gene: .; j_gene: TRBJ1-2; abundance: many; v_gene: TRBV7-2; CDR3aa: CASSLDRTDGYTF; CDR3nt: TGTGCCAGCAGCTTAGATAGGACAGATGGCTACACCTTC
len: 15; d_gene: TRBD2; j_gene: TRBJ2-5; abundance: .; v_gene: TRBV7-3; CDR3aa: CASSTSGGAAETQYF; CDR3nt: TGTGCCAGCAGTACCAGCGGGGGGGCCGCGGAGACCCAGTACTTC
len: 13; d_gene: .; j_gene: TRBJ2-4; abundance: many; v_gene: TRBV30; CDR3aa: CAWEAVTKNIQYF; CDR3nt: TGTGCCTGGGAGGCGGTAACCAAAAACATTCAGTACTTC
len: 16; d_gene: TRBD1; j_gene: TRBJ1-6; abundance: few; v_gene: TRBV12-3/TRBV12-4; CDR3aa: CASSLSSDRGNSPLHF; CDR3nt: TGTGCCAGCAGTTTAAGTTCCGACAGGGGAAATTCACCCCTCCACTTT
len: 13; d_gene: .; j_gene: TRBJ2-7; abundance: .; v_gene: TRBV3-1; CDR3aa: CASRKTATYEQYF; CDR3nt: TGTGCCAGCAGGAAGACAGCCACCTACGAGCAGTACTTC
len: 16; d_gene: TRBD1; j_gene: TRBJ1-5; abundance: .; v_gene: TRBV13; CDR3aa: CASSYRQGRGNQPQHF; CDR3nt: TGTGCCAGCAGCTACAGACAGGGTCGAGGCAATCAGCCCCAGCATTTT
len: 12; d_gene: .; j_gene: TRBJ2-1; abundance: .; v_gene: TRBV12-3/TRBV12-4; CDR3aa: CASNNRDFEQFF; CDR3nt: TGTGCCAGCAACAACCGGGACTTTGAGCAGTTCTTC
len: 13; d_gene: .; j_gene: TRBJ1-1; abundance: many; v_gene: TRBV3-1; CDR3aa: CASTYSGLGEAFF; CDR3nt: TGTGCCAGCACCTACAGTGGCCTTGGTGAAGCTTTCTTT
len: 14; d_gene: .; j_gene: TRBJ1-1; abundance: few; v_gene: TRBV7-9; CDR3aa: CASSLWRENTEAFF; CDR3nt: TGTGCCAGCAGCTTATGGAGAGAGAACACTGAAGCTTTCTTT
len: 15; d_gene: .; j_gene: TRBJ2-3; abundance: few; v_gene: TRBV28; CDR3aa: CASSLPPGPTDTQYF; CDR3nt: TGTGCCAGCAGTTTACCCCCGGGGCCCACAGATACGCAGTATTTT
len: 17; d_gene: .; j_gene: TRBJ1-6; abundance: .; v_gene: TRBV19; CDR3aa: CASRPAYLSSYNSPLHF; CDR3nt: TGTGCCAGTAGGCCCGCATATTTAAGCTCCTATAATTCACCCCTCCACTTT
len: 13; d_gene: .; j_gene: TRBJ2-3; abundance: many; v_gene: TRBV11-2; CDR3aa: CASAQGPTDTQYF; CDR3nt: TGTGCCAGCGCACAGGGACCCACAGATACGCAGTATTTT
len: 14; d_gene: .; j_gene: TRBJ2-5; abundance: .; v_gene: TRBV7-2; CDR3aa: CASSWGHLKRTQYF; CDR3nt: TGTGCCAGCAGCTGGGGACACCTCAAGAGGACCCAGTACTTC
len: 15; d_gene: TRBD2; j_gene: TRBJ2-2; abundance: many; v_gene: TRBV28; CDR3aa: CASSPTSGNTGELFF; CDR3nt: TGTGCCAGCAGTCCAACTAGCGGGAACACCGGGGAGCTGTTTTTT
len: 13; d_gene: TRBD1; j_gene: TRBJ2-3; abundance: many; v_gene: TRBV28; CDR3aa: CASRTQGADTQYF; CDR3nt: TGTGCCAGCAGGACACAGGGGGCAGATACGCAGTATTTT
len: 13; d_gene: .; j_gene: TRBJ1-5; abundance: few; v_gene: TRBV7-2; CDR3aa: CASSLQTDQPQHF; CDR3nt: TGTGCCAGCAGCTTACAGACAGATCAGCCCCAGCATTTT
len: 14; d_gene: .; j_gene: TRBJ1-6; abundance: many; v_gene: TRBV7-2; CDR3aa: CASSLVYGGSPLHF; CDR3nt: TGTGCCAGCAGCTTAGTTTATGGAGGTTCACCCCTCCACTTT
len: 18; d_gene: TRBD1; j_gene: TRBJ2-5; abundance: many; v_gene: TRBV7-2; CDR3aa: CASSPTKGTAIYSEAQYF; CDR3nt: TGTGCCAGCAGCCCAACGAAGGGGACAGCTATTTACTCTGAAGCCCAGTACTTC
len: 15; d_gene: .; j_gene: TRBJ2-1; abundance: medium-sized; v_gene: TRBV5-1; CDR3aa: CASSLEPSSYNEQFF; CDR3nt: TGCGCCAGCAGCTTGGAACCAAGCTCCTACAATGAGCAGTTCTTC
len: 13; d_gene: TRBD1; j_gene: TRBJ2-7; abundance: many; v_gene: TRBV10-3; CDR3aa: CAISAGTGDEQYF; CDR3nt: TGTGCCATCAGCGCCGGGACAGGGGACGAGCAGTACTTC
len: 15; d_gene: .; j_gene: TRBJ2-5; abundance: .; v_gene: TRBV18; CDR3aa: CASSPLPTGPETQYF; CDR3nt: TGTGCCAGCTCACCACTACCGACGGGGCCTGAGACCCAGTACTTC
len: 14; d_gene: .; j_gene: TRBJ2-1; abundance: many; v_gene: TRBV29-1; CDR3aa: CSVGVVAGRNEQFF; CDR3nt: TGCAGCGTTGGGGTCGTGGCAGGACGGAATGAGCAGTTCTTC
len: 17; d_gene: TRBD2; j_gene: TRBJ2-2; abundance: many; v_gene: TRBV4-3; CDR3aa: CASSRDSGRYNTGELFF; CDR3nt: TGCGCCAGCAGCCGTGATAGCGGGAGGTATAACACCGGGGAGCTGTTTTTT
len: 12; d_gene: .; j_gene: TRBJ2-1; abundance: few; v_gene: TRBV6-6; CDR3aa: CASSRREDEQFF; CDR3nt: TGTGCCAGCAGCCGTAGGGAGGATGAGCAGTTCTTC
len: 13; d_gene: TRBD1; j_gene: TRBJ2-4; abundance: many; v_gene: TRBV6-5; CDR3aa: CASSRDSKNIQYF; CDR3nt: TGTGCCAGCAGTCGGGACAGCAAAAACATTCAGTACTTC
len: 14; d_gene: .; j_gene: TRBJ2-5; abundance: many; v_gene: TRBV9; CDR3aa: CASSDRSREETQYF; CDR3nt: TGTGCCAGCAGCGACCGAAGTAGAGAAGAGACCCAGTACTTC
len: 13; d_gene: .; j_gene: TRBJ1-1; abundance: .; v_gene: TRBV12-3/TRBV12-4; CDR3aa: CATTKVGNTEAFF; CDR3nt: TGTGCCACCACGAAGGTGGGTAACACTGAAGCTTTCTTT
len: 13; d_gene: TRBD1; j_gene: TRBJ1-5; abundance: .; v_gene: TRBV28; CDR3aa: CALGQSYNQPQHF; CDR3nt: TGTGCTCTGGGACAGAGTTACAATCAGCCCCAGCATTTT
len: 11; d_gene: TRBD1; j_gene: TRBJ1-5; abundance: many; v_gene: TRBV20-1; CDR3aa: CSARGDRVLHF; CDR3nt: TGCAGTGCTAGAGGGGACAGGGTCTTACATTTT
len: 13; d_gene: .; j_gene: TRBJ2-4; abundance: few; v_gene: TRBV7-8; CDR3aa: CASSWGKKNIQYF; CDR3nt: TGTGCCAGCAGCTGGGGGAAGAAAAACATTCAGTACTTC
len: 16; d_gene: .; j_gene: TRBJ1-4; abundance: .; v_gene: TRBV12-3/TRBV12-4; CDR3aa: CATAAGVGRSNEKLFF; CDR3nt: TGTGCCACCGCAGCCGGGGTCGGGAGGTCTAATGAAAAACTGTTTTTT